The 10 T cell receptor beta chains below were found in one sample sequenced in a study of neoadjuvant anti-PD-1 for oral cavity cancer. Profiling relied on immunoSEQ multiplex PCR, and the TCRdb table lists in-frame clones only, not all of them. The sample shows 20,000 to 25,000 clones, around 43% of them seen only once. Specified time point: after neoadjuvant nivolumab, at surgical resection. Sequenced here: tumor tissue, sampled after nivolumab (anti-PD-1) treatment. Source of these receptors: a person aged 35-80 years with oral cavity squamous cell carcinoma.

The chain links TRBV19 to TRBJ1-1; D call uncertain. The CDR3 is 13 amino acids. V was pared by 6 bases and J by 2 bases, with 10 bases between. CDR1 is LNHDA and CDR2 is SQIVND in the germline V gene (reference sequence). CDR3 in amino acids: CASSLGRNTEAFF. For the CDR3, the DNA is TGTGCCAGTAGCCTCGGGAGAAACACTGAAGCTTTCTTT.

This clone was detected a few times. The chain links TRBV7-8 to TRBJ1-1; the D is unclear. This CDR3 is built from 15 residues. V was clipped by 5 bases and J by 3 bases, with 16 bases between them. Per the germline V gene, CDR1 is SGHVS and CDR2 is FQNEAQ. CDR3 in DNA: TGTGCCAGCAGCCGTTTTGGGGAGATGTACACTGAAGCTTTCTTT. Protein sequence: CASSRFGEMYTEAFF.

The chain links TRBV18 to TRBJ1-2; 7 bases agree with TRBD1. The CDR3 is 13 residues long. With V trimmed by 6 bases and J by 5 bases, 6 bases remained unmatched. Germline V gene data show CDR1 as KGHSH and CDR2 as LQKENI. CDR3 amino acids: CASSTDRSYGYTF. DNA for the CDR3: TGTGCCAGCTCTACGGACAGGAGTTATGGCTACACCTTC.

The chain employs TRBV4-3 and TRBJ1-2; weak D call: TRBD1 (6 bases). Germline values: CDR1 LGHNA, CDR2 YSLEER. The V gene lost 6 bases and the J gene lost 4 bases, with 18 bases spanning the gap. CDR3 length: 15 amino acids. The DNA for the CDR3 is TGCGCCAGCAGGCCTGGGGGGCCCGGCGGCTATGGCTACACCTTC. Its protein product is CASRPGGPGGYGYTF.

V and J are TRBV2 and TRBJ1-5; no firm D call. CDR1 is SNHLY and CDR2 is FYNNEI in the germline V gene. The CDR3 length is 14 residues. V lost 1 base to trimming and J lost 0 bases, with 4 bases between them. DNA of the CDR3: TGTGCCAGCAGTGAAGGTTCTAGCAATCAGCCCCAGCATTTT. As protein: CASSEGSSNQPQHF.

This clone was detected only a few times. This chain joins TRBV5-1 and TRBJ2-5; 10 positions agree with TRBD1. Germline V gene data show CDR1 as SGHRS and CDR2 as YFSETQ. Germline trimming cut 5 bases from V and 3 bases from J; bases unmatched to any gene: 4. The CDR3 spans 14 residues. Here the CDR3 DNA reads TGCGCCAGCAGTACCGGGACAGGGGAAGAGACCCAGTACTTC. Amino acids: CASSTGTGEETQYF.

Only a few counts were recorded for this clone. The chain uses TRBV5-1 and TRBJ2-5; D is unclear. Per the germline V gene, CDR1 is SGHRS and CDR2 is YFSETQ. The CDR3 has 14 residues. Trimming took 2 bases from V and 0 from J, leaving 8 bases between them. The CDR3 loop is CASSFDGHQETQYF. In DNA, the CDR3 is TGCGCCAGCAGCTTCGACGGACACCAAGAGACCCAGTACTTC.

The genes are TRBV6-1 and TRBJ2-2, with no clear D. The germline V gene has CDR1 MNHNS and CDR2 SASEGT. Trimming left V 0 bases short and J 6 bases short, with 5 bases between. There are 13 residues in the CDR3. CDR3 amino acids: CASSEARPGELFF. As DNA, the CDR3 is TGTGCCAGCAGTGAAGCGAGGCCCGGGGAGCTGTTTTTT.

In this sample, this clone turned up a few times. This chain uses TRBV7-2 with TRBJ2-1, with TRBD1 matching over 7 bases. Germline loops: CDR1 SGHTA, CDR2 FQGNSA. The V gene end was trimmed by 5 bases and the J gene end by 14 bases; junction bases not matched to a gene: 6. This CDR3 has 11 residues. For the CDR3, the DNA is TGTGCCAGCAGCGGAATGGGACAGAAGTTCTTC. Translating gives CASSGMGQKFF.

This clone was seen many times. The rearrangement links TRBV28 to TRBJ1-5; TRBD1 matches 9 bases. This CDR3 spans 18 amino acids. V shed 4 bases, J shed 2 bases, and the junction held 12 bases outside the gene matches. The germline gives CDR1 MDHEN, CDR2 SYDVKM. CDR3 DNA sequence: TGTGCCAGCAGTTCCCCTACAGGGGGCGCCTGGGGCAATCAGCCCCAGCATTTT. Residues: CASSSPTGGAWGNQPQHF.